Shown below are 19 T cell receptor beta chains from a single sample sequenced in a study of neurological immune-mediated disorders. TCRdb re-called the 5' RACE reads through MiXCR, storing one row per CDR3 protein. The repertoire has roughly 28,000 distinct CDR3 sequences, 9.5% to 15% of them found once; the top ten carry 7.8%. The material sequenced was PBMCs. All receptors come from a man in his 60s in good health.

This clonotype has a count of ten or more. This rearrangement joins TRBV6-5 to TRBJ2-3; TRBD2 is a possible D gene (5 bases). Germline V lookup: CDR1 MNHEY, CDR2 SVGAGI. The CDR3 sequence is 16 residues long. V was trimmed by 0 bases and J by 4 bases, leaving 14 bases between them. This CDR3 reads CASSYSRPGLADTQYF. The CDR3 region has the DNA TGTGCCAGCAGTTACTCGAGGCCCGGACTGGCAGATACGCAGTATTTT.

The sample holds many counts of this clonotype. The genes are TRBV18 and TRBJ2-5, with D possibly matching TRBD1 (5 bases). Trimming cost V 1 base and J 3 bases, with 12 bases left between them. The CDR3 has 15 amino acids. In germline, CDR1 is KGHSH, CDR2 LQKENI. Written as DNA, the CDR3 is TGTGCCAGCTCACCACAATCGACAGCTAAAGAGACCCAGTACTTC. Residues: CASSPQSTAKETQYF.

Many counts were recorded for this clonotype. The chain employs TRBV3-1 and TRBJ2-5; D is undetermined. CDR1 and CDR2 (germline): LGHDT, YNNKEL (reference sequence). The V end was cut by 1 base, the J end by 5 bases, with 5 bases between. The CDR3 covers 12 residues. CDR3: CASSQAWETQYF. The DNA for the CDR3 is TGTGCCAGCAGCCAAGCCTGGGAGACCCAGTACTTC.

In this sample, this clonotype turned up many times. CDR3 nucleotides: TGCAGTGCAAAACCGCCCCGGGGGGCACACAATGAGCAGTTCTTC. This sequence encodes CSAKPPRGAHNEQFF. V and J are TRBV20-1 and TRBJ2-1, with D possibly being TRBD2 (7 bases). Germline CDR1 and CDR2: DFQATT and SNEGSKA (reference sequence). The CDR3 has 15 residues. The V and J ends lost 6 bases and 5 bases respectively, with 20 bases between them.

Sample share makes this clonotype medium-sized. The chain's CDR3 is CATSSPSPGLKIKQETQYF. The CDR3 coding sequence is TGTGCCACCAGCAGTCCCTCGCCGGGACTCAAAATAAAACAAGAGACCCAGTACTTC. The chain has TRBV15 and TRBJ2-5; possible D gene TRBD2, 6 bases. The V and J ends lost 3 bases and 2 bases respectively, with 25 bases between them. The CDR3 runs to 19 residues. Germline lookup yields CDR1 LNHNV and CDR2 YYDKDF (reference sequence).

This clonotype was detected ten times or more. This sequence joins TRBV6-4 and TRBJ2-2, with D possibly matching TRBD2 (5 bases). This CDR3 region has 13 residues. V lost 3 bases and J 5 bases, leaving 7 bases between the germline ends. The germline V gene has CDR1 MRHNA and CDR2 SNTAGT. The CDR3: CASSETGTGELFF. The CDR3 DNA follows: TGTGCCAGCAGTGAGACGGGAACCGGGGAGCTGTTTTTT.

This clonotype was detected many times. The chain combines TRBV5-5 with TRBJ2-3; 11 bases map to TRBD2. This CDR3 spans 15 amino acids. Germline V gene sequence: CDR1 SGHKS, CDR2 YYEKEE (reference sequence). Losses at the gene ends were 3 bases for V and 6 bases for J; bases not matched to a gene: 6. CDR3 coding DNA: TGTGCCAGCAGCTCCCTAGCGGGAGGTAGGGATACGCAGTATTTT. Encoded protein: CASSSLAGGRDTQYF.

This clonotype was observed many times. The J gene is TRBJ1-5, the V gene TRBV7-9, with no clear D. The CDR3 is made up of 12 amino acids. The germline CDR1 and CDR2 sequences are SEHNR and FQNEAQ (reference sequence). Trimming took off 1 base at V and 4 bases at J, with 2 bases between the two ends. The DNA for the CDR3 is TGTGCCAGCAGCTTAGATAATCAGCCCCAGCATTTT. Protein sequence: CASSLDNQPQHF.

This clonotype was counted a few times. This chain connects TRBV7-2 to TRBJ2-5; a possible D gene is TRBD2 (6 bases). CDR1 SGHTA and CDR2 FQGNSA come from the germline V gene. V shed 2 bases and J shed 4 bases, with 20 bases lying between them. This CDR3 comprises 17 residues. The CDR3 region is CASSLTRVADMGETQYF. The CDR3 bases are TGTGCCAGCAGCTTAACCCGGGTAGCGGATATGGGAGAGACCCAGTACTTC.

This clonotype was observed at least ten times. V is TRBV7-2 and J is TRBJ1-5, with a tentative D call TRBD1 (6 bases). V gave up 2 bases and J gave up 7 bases, with 12 bases separating them. Germline-derived CDR1 and CDR2 are SGHTA and FQGNSA. The CDR3 loop spans 14 amino acids. In nucleotides, the CDR3 is TGTGCCAGCAGCTTAATCAGGGGAGCCCAGCCCCAGCATTTT. Amino acid sequence: CASSLIRGAQPQHF.

This clonotype was recorded at least ten times. The J gene is TRBJ2-7, the V gene TRBV7-8; 7 bases map to TRBD1. This CDR3 comprises 15 residues. Looked up from germline, CDR1 is SGHVS and CDR2 is FQNEAQ. With 1 base clipped from V and 3 bases from J, the junction kept 6 bases outside the gene matches. The DNA for the CDR3 is TGTGCCAGCAGCTTAGGGACAGGAGTCTTCTACGAGCAGTACTTC. It codes for CASSLGTGVFYEQYF.

V is TRBV3-1 and J is TRBJ2-7; 7 nucleotides align to TRBD2. This CDR3 comprises 16 residues. The junction had 15 bases not matched to a gene; V was cut back by 4 bases and J by 6 bases. Germline V CDR1 and CDR2: LGHDT, YNNKEL (reference sequence). CDR3 protein: CASSLMSGDPSLEQYF. Here the CDR3 DNA reads TGTGCCAGCAGCCTTATGAGCGGGGACCCCTCCCTCGAGCAGTACTTC.

This clonotype is medium-sized. The J gene is TRBJ2-1, the V gene TRBV5-1; the D gene is possibly TRBD1 (6 bases). Germline-derived CDR1 and CDR2 are SGHRS and YFSETQ. The CDR3 has 14 residues. Trimming cost V 2 bases and J 9 bases, with 15 bases left between them. The CDR3 DNA reads as TGCGCCAGCAGCTTTGCACCCAGGGGTAGTGAGCAGTTCTTC. This encodes CASSFAPRGSEQFF.

Of note for this clonotype: Without the conserved terminal phenylalanine or tryptophan, this CDR3 likely stems from a read error. The chain couples TRBV7-3 to TRBJ2-3, with 7 bases matching TRBD2. This CDR3 has 14 amino acids. CDR1 SGHTA and CDR2 FQGTGA come from the germline V gene. CDR3 in amino acids: CASSLTGRTDTQYL. The CDR3 coding sequence is TGTGCCAGTAGCTTAACCGGGAGGACAGATACGCAGTATCTT.

This clonotype was seen repeatedly, ten times or more. The V and J genes are TRBV21-1 and TRBJ2-7; TRBD1 is the table's D call, not checked against the DNA. TRBV21-1 is shown as a pseudogene. This CDR3 has 15 residues. This CDR3 is CASSNPRTGSYEQYF. The CDR3 DNA follows: TGTGCCAGCAGCAACCCTCGGACAGGCTCCTACGAGCAGTACTTC.

The chain uses TRBV29-1 and TRBJ2-4, with D possibly matching TRBD2 (6 bases). The germline V and J ends were trimmed by 5 bases and 0 bases, with 11 bases remaining between them. This CDR3 is 14 amino acids long. The germline CDR1 and CDR2 sequences are SQVTM and ANQGSEA. The CDR3, as DNA: TGCAGCGTTAGGGACTTCCAAGCCAAAAACATTCAGTACTTC. Translation: CSVRDFQAKNIQYF. Full variable domain (remainder filled in from reference TRBV29-1 and TRBJ2-4): SAVISQKPSRDICQRGTSLTIQCQVDSQVTMMFWYRQQPGQSLTLIATANQGSEATYESGFVIDKFPISRPNLTFSTLTVSNMSPEDSSIYLCSVRDFQAKNIQYFGAGTRLSVL.

At least ten counts were recorded for this clonotype. The chain links TRBV3-1 to TRBJ1-2; possibly TRBD1 for D (5 bases). Germline CDR1 LGHDT, CDR2 YNNKEL (reference sequence). Deletions cut 3 bases from V and 6 bases from J, with 8 bases between. This CDR3 is 12 amino acids long. The CDR3 region is CASSQGLNGYTF. The CDR3 DNA reads as TGTGCCAGCAGCCAGGGGCTTAATGGCTACACCTTC.

This clonotype came up many times. The chain joins TRBV5-6 to TRBJ2-5; D possibly uses TRBD1 or TRBD2 (6 bases each). The CDR3 is 15 residues long. V lost 0 bases and J lost 4, with 13 bases in between. CDR1 and CDR2 from the germline V gene are SGHDT and YYEEEE. The CDR3 here is CASSLALGGGETQYF. The CDR3 nucleotides read TGTGCCAGCAGCTTGGCCCTCGGGGGCGGAGAGACCCAGTACTTC.

There are many counts of this clonotype. CDR3 sequence reads: CASSDGQSSINEQFF. The CDR3 region has the DNA TGTGCCAGCAGCGACGGACAGTCGAGTATCAATGAGCAGTTCTTC. The chain couples TRBV6-4 to TRBJ2-1; perhaps TRBD1 as D (6 bases). Between the trimmed V and J ends, which lost 6 bases and 6 bases, there was a span of 18 bases. CDR3 length: 15 residues. Germline lookup yields CDR1 MRHNA and CDR2 SNTAGT.